This T cell receptor beta chain was identified during a study of blood T cell repertoires in COVID-19. In this sample, this clone turned up a few times. Sequencing was performed with immunoSEQ multiplex PCR; in TCRdb, only in-frame clones are kept and a portion is missing. Of 35,000 to 45,000 clones in the sample, 65% to 90% were seen once. The CDR3 spans 13 residues. V lost 8 bases to trimming and J lost 9 bases; unmatched junction nucleotides: 7. CDR1 is SNHLY, CDR2 FYNNEI, per germline. The receptor was isolated from a human donor in a cohort sampled during active COVID-19. Sequenced material: peripheral blood. This chain links TRBV2 with TRBJ1-6, with 7 bases matching TRBD1. The CDR3 nucleotides are TGTGCCAGCCGAAGACAGGGTAGTTCACCCCTCCACTTT. Translation: CASRRQGSSPLHF. Combining the CDR3 with reference TRBV2 and TRBJ1-6 gives the whole variable domain EPEVTQTPSHQVTQMGQEVILRCVPISNHLYFYWYRQILGQKVEFLVSFYNNEISEKSEIFDDQFSVERPDGSNFTLKIRSTKLEDSAMYFCASRRQGSSPLHFGNGTRLTVT.